This T cell receptor (beta chain) was retrieved from a study of response to subunit inactivated influenza vaccine. General study findings and limits: Authors suggested few new T cells are recruited by each seasonal influenza vaccination.

A word on this clonotype: Its antigen is still unknown.

V gave up 0 bases and J gave up 3 bases; unmatched junction bases: 11. The CDR3 contains 19 residues. From germline, CDR1 is MNHEY and CDR2 SVGEGT. TCRdb called the RT-PCR reads again in MiXCR, with one record for every CDR3 protein. The data show roughly 150,000 distinct CDR3 sequences, approximately 10% seen once. This TCR was sampled from a man between 45 and 60 years old who received an inactivated influenza vaccine. The rearrangement links TRBV6-2 or TRBV6-3 to TRBJ2-1; 10 positions match TRBD2. Source: non-naive T cells sorted from PBMCs, taken around seven weeks after vaccination. CDR3 in amino acids: CASSYSGTPGLAIYNEQFF. For the CDR3, the DNA is TGTGCCAGCAGTTACTCGGGGACGCCGGGACTAGCGATCTACAATGAGCAGTTCTTC.